Listed below are T cell receptor beta chains from one sample, sequenced in a study of vaccination and CD4 T cells after COVID-19. TCRdb re-called the PCR reads with MiXCR, one entry per CDR3 protein. Of 10,000 to 15,000 distinct CDR3 sequences listed, roughly three fifths were seen once; the top ten hold approximately 10%. No antigen has been assigned to these receptors. The sample was CD4+ T cells from blood, cultured in vitro. The source of these receptors is a human donor who had recovered from COVID-19. Both conserved end residues are part of each CDR3. A D gene is named only where the DNA matches it firmly. Clone size is shown for a subset of rows, as once, few, many or a class of expanded clone.

NA | TRBJ1-2 | NA | TRBV7-2 | CASSLSGLQGHGYTF
once | TRBJ2-1 | NA | TRBV20-1 | CSALDRTRNEQFF
NA | TRBJ2-1 | NA | TRBV24-1 | CATSDPRVDHNEQFF
hyperexpanded | TRBJ2-3 | NA | TRBV20-1 | CSARDITLTDTQYF
few | TRBJ2-5 | NA | TRBV6-2/TRBV6-3 | CASRGFGAETQYF
medium-sized | TRBJ1-2 | NA | TRBV20-1 | CSASTTALNYGYTF
few | TRBJ1-5 | NA | TRBV19 | CASSIGLPGQPQHF
NA | TRBJ1-4 | NA | TRBV20-1 | CSARRGGATNEKLFF
NA | TRBJ2-5 | NA | TRBV7-3 | CASSSRVQETQYF
few | TRBJ2-7 | NA | TRBV4-3 | CASSQVGGRSYEQYF
NA | TRBJ2-1 | TRBD1 | TRBV6-2/TRBV6-3 | CASSFRTGASYNEQFF
NA | TRBJ2-7 | TRBD1 | TRBV7-2 | CASSLGQGTVYEQYF
NA | TRBJ2-1 | NA | TRBV27 | CASSRGTLGQFF
NA | TRBJ2-3 | TRBD2 | TRBV5-1 | CASSLVSGLTDTQYF
few | TRBJ1-2 | NA | TRBV6-1 | CASMWSLANYGYTF
NA | TRBJ1-1 | NA | TRBV7-2 | CASSPNTRGPGTEAFF
NA | TRBJ2-5 | TRBD2 | TRBV2 | CASTGFSGGWETQYF
NA | TRBJ1-1 | NA | TRBV20-1 | CSATLGEVAAFF
few | TRBJ2-2 | NA | TRBV7-6 | CASSLAVARTGELFF
NA | TRBJ2-1 | TRBD2 | TRBV20-1 | CSARDGRREGNEQFF
once | TRBJ2-7 | TRBD1 | TRBV28 | CASHLQGASSYEQYF
NA | TRBJ1-1 | NA | TRBV7-8 | CASSLSMGAEYTEAFF
NA | TRBJ2-7 | TRBD1 | TRBV6-2/TRBV6-3 | CASSYGTGTYEQYF
NA | TRBJ2-1 | TRBD2 | TRBV20-1 | CSASRAASGGTFDEQFF
NA | TRBJ2-1 | NA | TRBV6-2/TRBV6-3 | CASSLHRRTSYNEQFF
few | TRBJ1-2 | NA | TRBV12-3/TRBV12-4 | CASSWQRTYGYTF
NA | TRBJ1-2 | TRBD1 | TRBV6-5 | CASSYSTGGAIRGYTF
NA | TRBJ2-3 | TRBD1 | TRBV7-2 | CASSQRQGRSTDTQYF
NA | TRBJ1-2 | NA | TRBV7-2 | CASSAQGGIDGYTF
NA | TRBJ1-1 | NA | TRBV7-3 | CASSLTGPNTEAFF
NA | TRBJ1-6 | TRBD1 | TRBV2 | CASSGTRGPGSPLHF
NA | TRBJ2-7 | NA | TRBV7-2 | CASSTRGEHEQYF
NA | TRBJ2-1 | NA | TRBV7-2 | CASSLIRGAKVGEQFF
NA | TRBJ1-5 | NA | TRBV6-5 | CASSYGSSNQPQHF
NA | TRBJ1-2 | NA | TRBV29-1 | CSATDNYGYTF
NA | TRBJ1-4 | NA | TRBV19 | CASSVPGTGGEKLFF
NA | TRBJ2-2 | NA | TRBV24-1 | CATSDPGTANTGELFF